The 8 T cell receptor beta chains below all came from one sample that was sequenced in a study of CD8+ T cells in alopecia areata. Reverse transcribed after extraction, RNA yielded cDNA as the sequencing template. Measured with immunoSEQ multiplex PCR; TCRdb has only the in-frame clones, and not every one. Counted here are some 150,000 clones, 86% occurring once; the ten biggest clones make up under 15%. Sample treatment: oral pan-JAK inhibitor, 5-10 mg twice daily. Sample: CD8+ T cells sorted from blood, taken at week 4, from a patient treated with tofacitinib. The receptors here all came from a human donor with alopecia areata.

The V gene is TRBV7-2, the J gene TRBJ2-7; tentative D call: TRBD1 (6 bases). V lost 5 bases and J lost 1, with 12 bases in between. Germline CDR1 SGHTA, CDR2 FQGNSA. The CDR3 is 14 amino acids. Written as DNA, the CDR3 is TGTGCCAGCAGCCTGATGGACAGTTCCTACGAGCAGTACTTC. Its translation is CASSLMDSSYEQYF.

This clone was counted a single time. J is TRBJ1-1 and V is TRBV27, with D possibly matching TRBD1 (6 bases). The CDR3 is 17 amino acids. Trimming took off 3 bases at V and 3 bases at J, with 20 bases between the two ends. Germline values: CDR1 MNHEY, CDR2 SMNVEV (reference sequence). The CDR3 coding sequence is TGTGCCAGCAGTTTGCAAAGTTTGGTGGAGGGGGACACTGAAGCTTTCTTT. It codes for CASSLQSLVEGDTEAFF.

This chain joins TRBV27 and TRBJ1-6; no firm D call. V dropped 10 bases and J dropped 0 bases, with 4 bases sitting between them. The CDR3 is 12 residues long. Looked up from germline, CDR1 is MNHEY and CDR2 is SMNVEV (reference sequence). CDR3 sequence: CATASYNSPLHF. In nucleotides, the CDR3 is TGTGCCACCGCCTCCTATAATTCACCCCTCCACTTT.

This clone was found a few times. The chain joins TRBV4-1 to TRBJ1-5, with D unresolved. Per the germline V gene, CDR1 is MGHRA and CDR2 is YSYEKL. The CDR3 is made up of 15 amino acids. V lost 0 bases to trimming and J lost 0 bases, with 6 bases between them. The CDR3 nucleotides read TGCGCCAGCAGCCAAGAAGGGTATAGCAATCAGCCCCAGCATTTT. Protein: CASSQEGYSNQPQHF.

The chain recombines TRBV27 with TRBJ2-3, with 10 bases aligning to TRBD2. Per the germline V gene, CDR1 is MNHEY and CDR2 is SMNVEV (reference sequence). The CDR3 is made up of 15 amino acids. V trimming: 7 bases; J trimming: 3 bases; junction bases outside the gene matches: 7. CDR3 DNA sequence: TGTGCCAGCACAAGAACTAGCGGGGTGACAGATACGCAGTATTTT. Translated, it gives CASTRTSGVTDTQYF.

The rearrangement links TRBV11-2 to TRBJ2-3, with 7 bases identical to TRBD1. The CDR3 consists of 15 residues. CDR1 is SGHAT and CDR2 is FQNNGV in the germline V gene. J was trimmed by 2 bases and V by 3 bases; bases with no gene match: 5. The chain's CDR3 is CASSFSTGATDTQYF. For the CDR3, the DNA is TGTGCCAGCAGCTTCAGCACAGGGGCCACAGATACGCAGTATTTT.

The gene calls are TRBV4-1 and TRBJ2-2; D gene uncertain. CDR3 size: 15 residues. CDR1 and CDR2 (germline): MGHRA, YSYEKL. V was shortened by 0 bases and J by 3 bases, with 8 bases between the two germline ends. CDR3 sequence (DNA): TGCGCCAGCAGCCAAGAACAGTCGTACACCGGGGAGCTGTTTTTT. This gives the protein CASSQEQSYTGELFF.

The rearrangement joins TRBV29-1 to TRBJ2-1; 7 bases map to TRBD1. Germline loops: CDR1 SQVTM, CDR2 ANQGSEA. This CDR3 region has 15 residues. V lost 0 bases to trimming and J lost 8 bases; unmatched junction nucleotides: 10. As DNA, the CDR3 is TGCAGCGTTGAAGATGACAGGGTAGAAGGTGATGAGCAGTTCTTC. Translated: CSVEDDRVEGDEQFF.